This T cell receptor beta chain was captured in a study of CD8+ T cells in alopecia areata. Study summary: The drug, oral tofacitinib, was given to treated patients at 5 to 10 mg twice daily. General observations from the study: In patients, TCRs were shared less clearly than in mice, and HLA may possibly be involved.

The germline CDR1 and CDR2 sequences are SGHTA and FQGTGA. V was shortened by 3 bases and J by 1 base, with 6 bases between the two germline ends. The CDR3 runs to 13 residues. This clone was seen only a few times. The antigen remains undetermined. The same CDR3 arises from other DNA sequences in this sample as well. Sequencing templates came from extracted RNA that was reverse transcribed into cDNA. Assay: immunoSEQ multiplex PCR; the TCRdb copy retains only in-frame clones and omits some. The table shows around 140,000 clones, with 49% occurring only once. In alopecia areata patients, both lesional scalp punch biopsies and peripheral blood were collected.

This sequence was found in a human donor with alopecia areata. Sample: CD8+ T cells sorted from blood, taken at week 0. The chain couples TRBV7-3 to TRBJ1-1, with no clear D. Here the CDR3 reads CASSLRGNTEAFF. The CDR3 DNA sequence: TGTGCCAGCAGCTTGCGGGGGAACACTGAAGCTTTCTTT. Supplemented by reference TRBV7-3 and TRBJ1-1, the full variable domain reads GAGVSQTPSNKVTEKGKYVELRCDPISGHTALYWYRQSLGQGPEFLIYFQGTGAADDSGLPNDRFFAVRPEGSVSTLKIQRTERGDSAVYLCASSLRGNTEAFFGQGTRLTVV.